Below are 25 T cell receptor beta chains sequenced from a single sample in a study of identical twins. TCRdb used MiXCR to reprocess the 5' RACE reads, holding one entry per CDR3 protein. Altogether around 290,000 distinct CDR3 sequences are present, less than 9.5% being singletons, with the ten largest covering 5.5% to 9%. This sample also appeared in a second study, on yellow fever vaccine responses in identical twins.

The sequenced sample was CD8+ T cells sorted from blood. Receptor source: a woman between 18 and 29 years old in good health.

As DNA, the CDR3 is TGTGCCAGCAGCCCCCGGTGGAGCGGCAATGAGCAGTTCTTC. The encoded protein is CASSPRWSGNEQFF. The chain joins TRBV7-2 to TRBJ2-1; a weak D match, TRBD2 (5 bases). The CDR3 spans 14 residues. Germline V gene data show CDR1 as SGHTA and CDR2 as FQGNSA. Trimming took off 5 bases at V and 6 bases at J, with 14 bases between the two ends.

The chain's CDR3 is CASSHTTENYGYTF. The CDR3 DNA follows: TGTGCCAGCAGCCATACGACAGAGAACTATGGCTACACCTTC. The chain carries TRBV7-6 and TRBJ1-2; perhaps TRBD1 as D (5 bases). Per the germline V gene, CDR1 is SGHVS and CDR2 is FNYEAQ. CDR3 length: 14 amino acids. V was pared by 5 bases and J by 2 bases, with 12 bases between.

The chain is built from TRBV27 and TRBJ2-7; 10 bases line up with TRBD1. Per germline, CDR1 MNHEY and CDR2 SMNVEV (reference sequence). This CDR3 has 13 residues. Trimming removed 11 bases from V and 2 bases from J; junction bases left unmatched: 6. The CDR3 loop is CAVGTGATYEQYF. The CDR3 coding sequence is TGTGCCGTTGGGACAGGGGCAACCTACGAGCAGTACTTC.

The table lists this clonotype with many counts. In DNA, the CDR3 is TGCAGTGCTAGAGAACCTAGCGGGAGAGCCTACGAGCAGTACTTC. Its translation is CSAREPSGRAYEQYF. The rearrangement links TRBV20-1 to TRBJ2-7, with TRBD2 identical over 10 bases. Germline trimming cut 0 bases from V and 2 bases from J; bases unmatched to any gene: 4. The germline gives CDR1 DFQATT, CDR2 SNEGSKA (reference sequence). The CDR3 is made up of 15 amino acids.

This clonotype was seen a few times. The genes are TRBV5-1 and TRBJ2-1; 7 bases line up with TRBD2. CDR1 and CDR2 (germline): SGHRS, YFSETQ. This CDR3 has 14 amino acids. The V and J ends lost 4 bases and 7 bases, in that order; junction bases with no gene match: 8. Here the CDR3 DNA reads TGCGCCAGCAGCATTAGCGGGCTTGTTAATGAGCAGTTCTTC. Its translation is CASSISGLVNEQFF.

This chain connects TRBV20-1 to TRBJ2-3; TRBD2 agrees at 14 bases. Germline loops: CDR1 DFQATT, CDR2 SNEGSKA (reference sequence). Trimming took 0 bases from V and 9 from J; bases not matched to a gene: 11. The CDR3 consists of 17 residues. CDR3 in amino acids: CSARDSPGLAGGHTQYF. The DNA for the CDR3 is TGCAGTGCTAGAGATTCCCCCGGACTAGCGGGAGGACACACGCAGTATTTT.

The sample holds many counts of this clonotype. The V call is TRBV6-1, the J call TRBJ2-1; weak D call: TRBD1 (6 bases). Trimming stripped 2 bases from V and 8 bases from J, with 13 bases between. Per germline, CDR1 MNHNS and CDR2 SASEGT. This CDR3 has 14 residues. The CDR3 region is CASSEWAGVDEQFF. In nucleotides, the CDR3 is TGTGCCAGCAGTGAATGGGCAGGGGTGGATGAGCAGTTCTTC.

The V and J genes are TRBV20-1 and TRBJ2-7; the D is unclear. The germline V gene has CDR1 DFQATT and CDR2 SNEGSKA (reference sequence). The CDR3 contains 13 residues. The V gene lost 3 bases and the J gene lost 2 bases, with 11 bases spanning the gap. The CDR3 DNA reads as TGCAGTGCTAGCGAAACCACTACCTACGAGCAGTACTTC. It yields the protein CSASETTTYEQYF.

Only a few counts were recorded for this clonotype. The chain employs TRBV2 and TRBJ2-6; D gene uncertain. Deletions cut 8 bases from V and 6 bases from J, with 29 bases between. CDR1 and CDR2 from the germline V gene are SNHLY and FYNNEI. The CDR3 has 19 residues. CDR3 residues: CASGPIPPVGFSEANVLTF. In DNA form, the CDR3 reads TGTGCCAGCGGGCCGATCCCTCCTGTGGGTTTCTCAGAGGCCAACGTCCTGACTTTC.

Of note for this clonotype: One base away lies a much larger clone, so this may be a sequencing read error. The genes are TRBV5-1 and TRBJ2-2; a possible D gene is TRBD2 (7 bases). This CDR3 is 15 amino acids long. CDR1 SGHRS and CDR2 YFSETQ come from the germline V gene. DNA of the CDR3: TGCGCCAGCAGCTCACCAACAGGGAGGAGCGGGGACCTGTTTTTT. It encodes CASSSPTGRSGDLFF. The full variable domain, in which reference TRBV5-1 and TRBJ2-2 provide the parts outside the CDR3, is KAGVTQTPRYLIKTRGQQVTLSCSPISGHRSVSWYQQTPGQGLQFLFEYFSETQRNKGNFPGRFSGRQFSNSRSEMNVSTLELGDSALYLCASSSPTGRSGDLFFGEGSRLTVL.

The chain joins TRBV28 to TRBJ2-4, with D hard to call. Per the germline V gene, CDR1 is MDHEN and CDR2 is SYDVKM. This CDR3 region has 12 residues. V lost 10 bases and J 5 bases, leaving 12 bases between the germline ends. For the CDR3, the DNA is TGTGCCATTTCGTCCCTGGAAAACATTCAGTACTTC. Amino acids: CAISSLENIQYF.

A few counts support this clonotype. The rearrangement uses TRBV29-1 and TRBJ2-1, with 8 bases lining up with TRBD2. The junction had 3 bases not matched to a gene; V was cut back by 3 bases and J by 5 bases. The CDR3 length is 13 residues. The germline V gene encodes CDR1 SQVTM and CDR2 ANQGSEA. The CDR3 coding sequence is TGCAGCGTTGATTTAGCGGGGAACAATGAGCAGTTCTTC. Residues: CSVDLAGNNEQFF.

This clonotype was recorded many times. The CDR3 DNA follows: TGCGCCAGCAGCCCAGCGTCGGCCAGCACAGATACGCAGTATTTT. It yields the protein CASSPASASTDTQYF. This chain uses TRBV5-1 with TRBJ2-3; no reliable D call. The CDR3 runs to 15 residues. V was pared by 4 bases and J by 0 bases, with 12 bases between. Germline V gene sequence: CDR1 SGHRS, CDR2 YFSETQ.

This clonotype was recorded a few times. V usage is TRBV29-1 and J usage is TRBJ2-3; tentatively, D is TRBD2 (5 bases). Trimming cost V 1 base and J 0 bases, with 14 bases left between them. The CDR3 extends over 16 amino acids. Looked up from germline, CDR1 is SQVTM and CDR2 is ANQGSEA. The CDR3 coding sequence is TGCAGCGTTGAAGGGAACGGCGGGCCGAGCACAGATACGCAGTATTTT. Amino acid sequence: CSVEGNGGPSTDTQYF.

This clonotype was counted many times. The chain links TRBV5-6 to TRBJ2-1, with D perhaps matching TRBD1 or TRBD2 (6 bases each). The CDR3 runs 14 residues. Trimming left V 0 bases short and J 5 bases short, with 9 bases between. Germline CDR1 reads SGHDT; CDR2 reads YYEEEE. The CDR3 loop is CASSLGGANNEQFF. The DNA for the CDR3 is TGTGCCAGCAGCTTGGGGGGGGCTAACAATGAGCAGTTCTTC.

The chain links TRBV24-1 to TRBJ2-7, with D maybe TRBD1 (5 bases). Germline CDR1 KGHDR, CDR2 SFDVKD. This CDR3 comprises 14 residues. Trimming removed 4 bases from V and 0 bases from J, with 9 bases in between. The CDR3 DNA is TGTGCCACCAGTGACCAGGGAAACTCCTACGAGCAGTACTTC. It encodes CATSDQGNSYEQYF.

The chain is built from TRBV10-1 and TRBJ2-7; D uncertain. The CDR3 runs 13 residues. Germline V gene data show CDR1 as WNHNN and CDR2 as SYGVQD (reference sequence). V was shortened by 2 bases and J by 3 bases, with 8 bases between the two germline ends. The CDR3 region has the DNA TGCGCCAGCAGTGAGCTTGGCAGCTACGAGCAGTACTTC. It is translated as CASSELGSYEQYF.

The table lists this clonotype with a few counts. The rearrangement uses TRBV7-9 and TRBJ2-5; a possible D gene is TRBD1 (6 bases). The germline V gene encodes CDR1 SEHNR and CDR2 FQNEAQ (reference sequence). V shed 1 base and J shed 2 bases, with 14 bases lying between them. CDR3 length: 16 residues. The CDR3 region is CASSLVPDSEQETQYF. For the CDR3, the DNA is TGTGCCAGCAGCTTAGTTCCGGACAGCGAGCAAGAGACCCAGTACTTC.

V is TRBV7-9 and J is TRBJ2-1; either TRBD1 or TRBD2 may supply D (5 bases each). With 5 bases removed from V and 6 bases from J, the gap between germline ends came to 23 bases. The CDR3 extends over 17 amino acids. Germline V gene lookup returns CDR1 SEHNR and CDR2 FQNEAQ (reference sequence). The CDR3 DNA follows: TGTGCCAGCAGCCCCTTTGGGGGAATTCACCAAACCAATGAGCAGTTCTTC. Its protein is CASSPFGGIHQTNEQFF.

At least ten counts were recorded for this clonotype. The V call is TRBV12-3 or TRBV12-4, the J call TRBJ2-5; D could derive from TRBD1 or TRBD2 (5 bases each). With 5 bases removed from V and 4 bases from J, the gap between germline ends came to 17 bases. The CDR3 consists of 15 residues. The CDR3, as DNA: TGTGCCAGCAGTCCCGAAGGTAGTGGGGGAGAGACCCAGTACTTC. It yields the protein CASSPEGSGGETQYF.

This clonotype was seen at least ten times. The V and J genes are TRBV6-4 and TRBJ2-1, with TRBD2 matching over 12 bases. The germline V gene encodes CDR1 MRHNA and CDR2 SNTAGT. The CDR3 loop spans 15 amino acids. J was trimmed by 5 bases and V by 5 bases; bases with no gene match: 4. The DNA of the CDR3 is TGTGCCAGCAGTAGGACTAGCGGGGAAAACAATGAGCAGTTCTTC. This sequence encodes CASSRTSGENNEQFF.

This clonotype occurred a few times. The chain has TRBV30 and TRBJ2-5, with D tentatively TRBD2 (6 bases). Germline-derived CDR1 and CDR2 are GTSNPN and SVGIG (reference sequence). V lost 3 bases, J lost 5 bases, and 16 bases lay in between. CDR3 length: 14 amino acids. The CDR3 loop reads CAWSGGGGTETQYF. The CDR3 DNA reads as TGTGCCTGGAGCGGGGGTGGAGGGACCGAGACCCAGTACTTC.

This clonotype was found a few times. This chain joins TRBV10-3 and TRBJ2-7; D tentatively reads TRBD1 or TRBD2 (5 bases each). Trimming stripped 8 bases from V and 2 bases from J, with 16 bases between. The length of the CDR3 is 14 residues. Per germline, CDR1 ENHRY and CDR2 SYGVKD. The CDR3: CAIQGDQGPYEQYF. CDR3 nucleotides: TGTGCCATCCAAGGGGACCAGGGACCCTACGAGCAGTACTTC.

This clonotype has ten or more counts. The chain carries TRBV27 and TRBJ2-1; possible D gene TRBD1, 6 bases. This CDR3 is built from 15 residues. V shed 7 bases and J shed 7 bases, with 20 bases lying between them. Germline CDR1 MNHEY, CDR2 SMNVEV (reference sequence). This CDR3 is CASNSRKTGTNEQFF. In nucleotides, the CDR3 is TGTGCCAGCAATTCACGGAAGACAGGTACGAATGAGCAGTTCTTC.

In regard to this clonotype: One junction end disagrees with the germline gene, perhaps due to a read error. The chain combines TRBV5-4 with TRBJ1-1, with D maybe TRBD1 (5 bases). Germline V gene sequence: CDR1 SGHNT, CDR2 YYREEE (reference sequence). The CDR3 contains 12 residues. As DNA, the CDR3 is TGTGTCAGCAGCTTTGGGGGCACTGAAGCTTTCTTT. Its protein product is CVSSFGGTEAFF.